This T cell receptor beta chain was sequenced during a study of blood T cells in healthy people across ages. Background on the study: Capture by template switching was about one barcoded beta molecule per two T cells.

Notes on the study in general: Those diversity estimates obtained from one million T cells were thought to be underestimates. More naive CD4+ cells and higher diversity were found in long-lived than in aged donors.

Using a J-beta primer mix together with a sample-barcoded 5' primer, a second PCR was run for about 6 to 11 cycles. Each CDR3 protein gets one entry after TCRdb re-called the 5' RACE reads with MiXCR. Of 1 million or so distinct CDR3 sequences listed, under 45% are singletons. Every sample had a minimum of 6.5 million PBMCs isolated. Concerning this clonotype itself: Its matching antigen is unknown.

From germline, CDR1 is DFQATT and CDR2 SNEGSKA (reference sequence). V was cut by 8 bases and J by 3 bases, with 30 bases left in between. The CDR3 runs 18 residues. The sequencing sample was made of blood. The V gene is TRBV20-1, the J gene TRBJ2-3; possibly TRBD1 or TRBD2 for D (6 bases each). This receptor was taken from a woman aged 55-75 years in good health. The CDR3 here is CSPSRGLFRYNRTDTQYF. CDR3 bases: TGCAGTCCCAGCCGGGGGCTGTTTCGATACAATCGGACAGATACGCAGTATTTT.